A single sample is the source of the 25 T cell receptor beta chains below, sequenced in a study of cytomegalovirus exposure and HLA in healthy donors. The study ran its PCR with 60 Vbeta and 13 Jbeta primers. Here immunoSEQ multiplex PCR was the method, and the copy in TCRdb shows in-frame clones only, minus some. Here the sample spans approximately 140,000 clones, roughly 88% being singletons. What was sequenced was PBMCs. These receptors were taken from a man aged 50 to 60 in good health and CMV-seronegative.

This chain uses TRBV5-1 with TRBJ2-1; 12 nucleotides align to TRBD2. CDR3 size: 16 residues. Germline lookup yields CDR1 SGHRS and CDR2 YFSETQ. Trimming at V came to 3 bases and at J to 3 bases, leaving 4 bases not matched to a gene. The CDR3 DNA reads TGCGCCAGCAGCTCGACTAGCGGGGGAGGCTACAATGAGCAGTTCTTC. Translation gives CASSSTSGGGYNEQFF. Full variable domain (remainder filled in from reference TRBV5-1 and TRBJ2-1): KAGVTQTPRYLIKTRGQQVTLSCSPISGHRSVSWYQQTPGQGLQFLFEYFSETQRNKGNFPGRFSGRQFSNSRSEMNVSTLELGDSALYLCASSSTSGGGYNEQFFGPGTRLTVL.

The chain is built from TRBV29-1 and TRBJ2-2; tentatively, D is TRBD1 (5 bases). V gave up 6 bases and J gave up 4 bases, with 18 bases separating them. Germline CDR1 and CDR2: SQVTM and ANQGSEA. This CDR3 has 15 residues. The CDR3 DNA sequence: TGCAGCGTGAGAGGAACCCTGGGGCTCACCGGGGAGCTGTTTTTT. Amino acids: CSVRGTLGLTGELFF.

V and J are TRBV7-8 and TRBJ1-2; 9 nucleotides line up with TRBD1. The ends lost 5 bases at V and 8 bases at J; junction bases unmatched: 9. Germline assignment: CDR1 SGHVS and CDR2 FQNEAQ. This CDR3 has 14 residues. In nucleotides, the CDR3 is TGTGCCAGCAGCCCCGTGGGGACAGGGAGCGGCTACACCTTC. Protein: CASSPVGTGSGYTF.

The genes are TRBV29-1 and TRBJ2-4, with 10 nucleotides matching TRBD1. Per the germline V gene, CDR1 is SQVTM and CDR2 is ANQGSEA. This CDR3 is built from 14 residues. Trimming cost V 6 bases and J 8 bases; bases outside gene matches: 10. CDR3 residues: CSVTPDRGIDIQYF. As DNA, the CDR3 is TGCAGCGTAACCCCGGACAGGGGGATAGACATTCAGTACTTC.

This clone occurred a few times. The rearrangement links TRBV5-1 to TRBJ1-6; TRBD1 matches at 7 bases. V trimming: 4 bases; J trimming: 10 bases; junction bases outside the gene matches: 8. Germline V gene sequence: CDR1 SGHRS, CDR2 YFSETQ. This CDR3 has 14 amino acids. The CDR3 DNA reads TGCGCCAGCAGCCGTGGACAGGAGATGTCACCCCTCCACTTT. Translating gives CASSRGQEMSPLHF.

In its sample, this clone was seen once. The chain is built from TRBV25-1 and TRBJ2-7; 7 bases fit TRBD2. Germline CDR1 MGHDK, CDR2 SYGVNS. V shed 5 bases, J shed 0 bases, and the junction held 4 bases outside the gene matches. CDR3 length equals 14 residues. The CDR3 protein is CASSRTGGSYEQYF. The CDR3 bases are TGTGCCAGCAGTCGAACGGGGGGCTCCTACGAGCAGTACTTC.

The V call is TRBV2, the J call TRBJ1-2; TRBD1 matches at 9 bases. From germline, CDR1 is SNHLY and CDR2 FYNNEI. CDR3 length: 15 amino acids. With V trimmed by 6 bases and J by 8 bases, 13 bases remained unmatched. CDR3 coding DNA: TGTGCCAGCAGCGCTACAGGGGGCAGTTTTAGCGGCTACACCTTC. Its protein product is CASSATGGSFSGYTF.

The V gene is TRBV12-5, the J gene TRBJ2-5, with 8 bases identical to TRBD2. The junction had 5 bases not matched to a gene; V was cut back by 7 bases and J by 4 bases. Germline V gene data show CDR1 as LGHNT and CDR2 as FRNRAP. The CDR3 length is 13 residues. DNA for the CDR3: TGTGCTAGTGAGCGGGGGCCGGGAGAGACCCAGTACTTC. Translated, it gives CASERGPGETQYF.

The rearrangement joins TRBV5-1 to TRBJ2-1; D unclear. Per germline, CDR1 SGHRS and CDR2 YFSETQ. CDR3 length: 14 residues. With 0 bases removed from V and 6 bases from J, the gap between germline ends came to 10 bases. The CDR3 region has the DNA TGCGCCAGCAGCTTGGGTGAGTCCCTCAATGAGCAGTTCTTC. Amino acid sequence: CASSLGESLNEQFF.

In DNA, the CDR3 is TGTGCCAGCAGTTACTCCCTGATCGGGGGTGGCTATGGCTACACCTTC. This sequence encodes CASSYSLIGGGYGYTF. The chain is built from TRBV6-5 and TRBJ1-2, with D possibly being TRBD1 (5 bases). CDR1 is MNHEY and CDR2 is SVGAGI in the germline V gene. V dropped 0 bases and J dropped 4 bases, with 15 bases sitting between them. The CDR3 is 16 residues long.

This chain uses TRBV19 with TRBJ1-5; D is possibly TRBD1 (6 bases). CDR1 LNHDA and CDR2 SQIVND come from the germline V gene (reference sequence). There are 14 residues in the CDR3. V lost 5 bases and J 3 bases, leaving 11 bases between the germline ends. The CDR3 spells CASSVQGYNQPQHF. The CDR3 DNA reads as TGTGCCAGTAGTGTACAGGGATACAATCAGCCCCAGCATTTT.

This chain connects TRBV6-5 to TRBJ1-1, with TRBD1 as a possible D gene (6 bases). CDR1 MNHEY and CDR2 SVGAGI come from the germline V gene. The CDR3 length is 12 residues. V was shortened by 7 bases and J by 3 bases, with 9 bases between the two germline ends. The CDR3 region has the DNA TGTGCCAGCAATAACAGGGACACTGAAGCTTTCTTT. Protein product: CASNNRDTEAFF.

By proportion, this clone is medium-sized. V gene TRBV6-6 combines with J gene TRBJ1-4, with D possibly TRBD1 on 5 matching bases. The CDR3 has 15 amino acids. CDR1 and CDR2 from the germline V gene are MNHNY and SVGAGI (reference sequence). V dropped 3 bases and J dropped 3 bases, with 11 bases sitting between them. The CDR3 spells CASSYYGQANEKLFF. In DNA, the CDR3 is TGTGCCAGCAGTTATTACGGACAAGCTAATGAAAAACTGTTTTTT.

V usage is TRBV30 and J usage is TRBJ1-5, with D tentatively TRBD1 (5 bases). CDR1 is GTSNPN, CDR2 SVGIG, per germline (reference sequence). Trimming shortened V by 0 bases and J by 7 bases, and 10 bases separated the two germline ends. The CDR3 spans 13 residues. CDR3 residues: CAWSVGGGQPQHF. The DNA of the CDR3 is TGTGCCTGGAGTGTGGGGGGTGGGCAGCCCCAGCATTTT.

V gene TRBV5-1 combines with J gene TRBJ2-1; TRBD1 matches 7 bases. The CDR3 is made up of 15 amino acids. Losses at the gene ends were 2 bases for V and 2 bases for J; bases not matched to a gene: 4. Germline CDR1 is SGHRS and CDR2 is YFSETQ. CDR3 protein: CASSLNQGAYNEQFF. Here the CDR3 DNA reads TGCGCCAGCAGCTTAAATCAGGGGGCCTACAATGAGCAGTTCTTC.

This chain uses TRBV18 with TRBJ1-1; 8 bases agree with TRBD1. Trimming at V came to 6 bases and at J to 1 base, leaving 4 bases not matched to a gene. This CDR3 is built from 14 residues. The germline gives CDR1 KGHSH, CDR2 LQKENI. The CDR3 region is CASSQGAPNTEAFF. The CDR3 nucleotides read TGTGCCAGCTCGCAGGGGGCCCCGAACACTGAAGCTTTCTTT.

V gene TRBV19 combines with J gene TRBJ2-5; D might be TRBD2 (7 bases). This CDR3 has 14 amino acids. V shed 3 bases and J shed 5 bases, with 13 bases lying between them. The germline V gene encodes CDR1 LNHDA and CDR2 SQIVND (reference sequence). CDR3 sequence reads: CASSIAGAMETQYF. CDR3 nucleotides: TGTGCCAGTAGTATCGCGGGGGCCATGGAGACCCAGTACTTC.

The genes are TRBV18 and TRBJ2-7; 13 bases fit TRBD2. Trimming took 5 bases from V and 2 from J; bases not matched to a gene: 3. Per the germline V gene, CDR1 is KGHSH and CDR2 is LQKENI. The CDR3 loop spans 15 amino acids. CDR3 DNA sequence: TGTGCCAGCTCAGTCACTAGCGGGGGGGCCTACGAGCAGTACTTC. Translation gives CASSVTSGGAYEQYF. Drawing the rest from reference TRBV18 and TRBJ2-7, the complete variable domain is NAGVMQNPRHLVRRRGQEARLRCSPMKGHSHVYWYRQLPEEGLKFMVYLQKENIIDESGMPKERFSAEFPKEGPSILRIQQVVRGDSAAYFCASSVTSGGAYEQYFGPGTRLTVT.

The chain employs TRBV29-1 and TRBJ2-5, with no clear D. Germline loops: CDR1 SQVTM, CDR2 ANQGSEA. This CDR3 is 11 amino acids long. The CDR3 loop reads CIATDPGTQYF. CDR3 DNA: TGCATCGCCACTGATCCAGGGACCCAGTACTTC. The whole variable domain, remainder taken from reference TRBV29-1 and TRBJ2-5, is SAVISQKPSRDICQRGTSLTIQCQVDSQVTMMFWYRQQPGQSLTLIATANQGSEATYESGFVIDKFPISRPNLTFSTLTVSNMSPEDSSIYLCIATDPGTQYFGPGTRLLVL.

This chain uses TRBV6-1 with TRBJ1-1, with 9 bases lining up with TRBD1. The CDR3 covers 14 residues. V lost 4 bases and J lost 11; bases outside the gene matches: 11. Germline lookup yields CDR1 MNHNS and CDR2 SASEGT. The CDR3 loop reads CASSAQGAGNVAFF. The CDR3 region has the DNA TGTGCCAGCAGTGCACAGGGGGCAGGAAATGTGGCTTTCTTT.

CDR3 bases: TGCGCCAGCAGCTTGGCCGGGCAGGGGGCAGGTGGCTACACCTTC. Residues: CASSLAGQGAGGYTF. J is TRBJ1-2 and V is TRBV5-1, with 8 bases that match TRBD1. Germline V gives CDR1 SGHRS, CDR2 YFSETQ. With V trimmed by 0 bases and J by 7 bases, 8 bases remained unmatched. This CDR3 has 15 residues.

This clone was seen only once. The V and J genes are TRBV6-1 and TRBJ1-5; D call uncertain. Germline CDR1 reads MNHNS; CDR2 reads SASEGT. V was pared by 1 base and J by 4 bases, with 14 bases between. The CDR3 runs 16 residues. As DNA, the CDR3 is TGTGCCAGCAGTGAAGGGTCGCCGGGTTGGAATCAGCCCCAGCATTTT. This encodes CASSEGSPGWNQPQHF.

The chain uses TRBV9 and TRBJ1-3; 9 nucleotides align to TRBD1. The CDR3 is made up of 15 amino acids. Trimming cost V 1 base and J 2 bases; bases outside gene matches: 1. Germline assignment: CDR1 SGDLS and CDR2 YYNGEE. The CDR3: CASSVRTGAGNTIYF. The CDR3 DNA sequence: TGTGCCAGCAGCGTACGGACAGGGGCTGGAAACACCATATATTTT.

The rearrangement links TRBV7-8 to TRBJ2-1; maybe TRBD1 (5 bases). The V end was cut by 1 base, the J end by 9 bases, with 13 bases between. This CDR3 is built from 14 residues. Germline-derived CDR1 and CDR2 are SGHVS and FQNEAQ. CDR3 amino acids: CASSLGRAGFEQFF. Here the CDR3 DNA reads TGTGCCAGCAGCTTAGGTCGGGCAGGGTTTGAGCAGTTCTTC. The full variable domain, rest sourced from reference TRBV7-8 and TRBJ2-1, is GAGVSQSPRYKVAKRGQDVALRCDPISGHVSLFWYQQALGQGPEFLTYFQNEAQLDKSGLPSDRFFAERPEGSVSTLKIQRTQQEDSAVYLCASSLGRAGFEQFFGPGTRLTVL.

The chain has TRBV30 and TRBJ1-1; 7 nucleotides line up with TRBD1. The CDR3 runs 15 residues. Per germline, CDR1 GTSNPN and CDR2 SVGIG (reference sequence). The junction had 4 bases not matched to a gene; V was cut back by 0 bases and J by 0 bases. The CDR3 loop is CAWSVRGGLNTEAFF. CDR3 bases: TGTGCCTGGAGTGTTAGAGGGGGCTTGAACACTGAAGCTTTCTTT. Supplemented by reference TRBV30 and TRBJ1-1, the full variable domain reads SQTIHQWPATLVQPVGSPLSLECTVEGTSNPNLYWYRQAAGRGLQLLFYSVGIGQISSEVPQNLSASRPQDRQFILSSKKLLLSDSGFYLCAWSVRGGLNTEAFFGQGTRLTVV.